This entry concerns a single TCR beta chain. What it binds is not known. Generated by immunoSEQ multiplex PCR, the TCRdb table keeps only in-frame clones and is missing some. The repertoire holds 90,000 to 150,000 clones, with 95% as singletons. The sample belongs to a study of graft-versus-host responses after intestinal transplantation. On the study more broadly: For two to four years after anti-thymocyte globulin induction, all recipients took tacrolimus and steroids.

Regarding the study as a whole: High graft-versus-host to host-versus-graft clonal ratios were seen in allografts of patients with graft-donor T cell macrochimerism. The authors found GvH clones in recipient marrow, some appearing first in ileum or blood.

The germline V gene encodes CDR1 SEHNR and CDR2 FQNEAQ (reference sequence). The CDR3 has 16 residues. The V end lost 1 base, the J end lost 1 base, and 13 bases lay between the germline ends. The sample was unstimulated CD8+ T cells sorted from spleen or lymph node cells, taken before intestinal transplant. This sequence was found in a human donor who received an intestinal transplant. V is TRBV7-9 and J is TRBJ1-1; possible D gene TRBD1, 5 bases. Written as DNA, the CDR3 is TGTGCCAGCAGCTTAGATGGTGGAGGGGCGAACACTGAAGCTTTCTTT. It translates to CASSLDGGGANTEAFF.